The clone carrying this T cell receptor beta chain was observed a few times. Antigen unknown. The record originates from a study of T cell repertoires in cytomegalovirus infection. Study-wide background: Indicated by public TCR beta signatures were CMV infection and matching HLA type. Study-wide points: Adding up the frequency of public TCR beta families identified people who carried CMV plus the relevant HLA. There were HLA-C-restricted CMV-specific TCR beta clonotypes dominating the ex vivo response.

The CDR3 extends over 13 amino acids. Germline CDR1 and CDR2: KGHDR and SFDVKD. The V end was cut by 9 bases, the J end by 0 bases, with 8 bases between. TCRdb called the reads again in MiXCR, with one record for every CDR3 protein. Of approximately 700,000 distinct CDR3 sequences listed, about 40% are singletons. The sample consisted of PBMCs. The chain couples TRBV24-1 to TRBJ2-1; no clear D gene. The source is a human donor in good health (CMV status not recorded). Some clones in this sample may be carry-over from other donors' samples. The CDR3 loop is CATGPSSYNEQFF. In DNA, the CDR3 is TGTGCCACCGGGCCGAGCTCCTACAATGAGCAGTTCTTC.